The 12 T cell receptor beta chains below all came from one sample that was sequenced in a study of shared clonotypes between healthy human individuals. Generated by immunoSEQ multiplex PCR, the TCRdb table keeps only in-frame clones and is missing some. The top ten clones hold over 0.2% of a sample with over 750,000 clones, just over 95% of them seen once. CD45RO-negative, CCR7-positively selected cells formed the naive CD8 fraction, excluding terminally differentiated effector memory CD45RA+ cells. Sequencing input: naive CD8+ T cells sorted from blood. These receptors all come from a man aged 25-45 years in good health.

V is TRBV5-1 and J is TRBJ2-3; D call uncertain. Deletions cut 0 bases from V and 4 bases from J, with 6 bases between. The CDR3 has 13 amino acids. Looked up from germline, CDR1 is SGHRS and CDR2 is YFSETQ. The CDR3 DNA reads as TGCGCCAGCAGCTTGGATTCCCCAGATACGCAGTATTTT. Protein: CASSLDSPDTQYF.

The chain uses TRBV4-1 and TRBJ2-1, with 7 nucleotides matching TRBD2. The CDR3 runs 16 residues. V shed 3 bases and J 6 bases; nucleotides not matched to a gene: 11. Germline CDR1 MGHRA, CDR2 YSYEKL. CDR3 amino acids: CASSQGPGLPGNEQFF. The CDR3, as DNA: TGCGCCAGCAGCCAGGGGCCGGGACTACCAGGCAATGAGCAGTTCTTC.

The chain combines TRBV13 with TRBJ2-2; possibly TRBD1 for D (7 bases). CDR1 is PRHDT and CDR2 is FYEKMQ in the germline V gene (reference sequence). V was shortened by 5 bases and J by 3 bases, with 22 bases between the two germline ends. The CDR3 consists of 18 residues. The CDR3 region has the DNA TGTGCCAGCAGCCCCCGGGGTCGACAGGGAGGTTACACCGGGGAGCTGTTTTTT. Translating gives CASSPRGRQGGYTGELFF.

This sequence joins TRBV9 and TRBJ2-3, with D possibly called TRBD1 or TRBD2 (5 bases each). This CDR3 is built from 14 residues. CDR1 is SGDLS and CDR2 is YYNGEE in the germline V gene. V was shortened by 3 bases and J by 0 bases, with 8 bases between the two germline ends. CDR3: CASSGDGSTDTQYF. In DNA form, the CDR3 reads TGTGCCAGCAGCGGGGACGGTAGCACAGATACGCAGTATTTT.

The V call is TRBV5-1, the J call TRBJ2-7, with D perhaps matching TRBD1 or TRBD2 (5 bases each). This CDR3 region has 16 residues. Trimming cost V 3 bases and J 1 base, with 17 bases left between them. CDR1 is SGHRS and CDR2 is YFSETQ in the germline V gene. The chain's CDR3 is CASSWNRDGISYEQYF. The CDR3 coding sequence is TGCGCCAGCAGCTGGAACCGGGACGGAATATCCTACGAGCAGTACTTC.

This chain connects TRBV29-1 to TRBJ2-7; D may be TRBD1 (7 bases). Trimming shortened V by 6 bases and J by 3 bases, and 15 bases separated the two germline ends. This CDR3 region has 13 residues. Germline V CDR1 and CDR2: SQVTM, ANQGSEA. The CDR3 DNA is TGCAGCGTGGAGGGGACAGCTAGCTACGAGCAGTACTTC. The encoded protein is CSVEGTASYEQYF.

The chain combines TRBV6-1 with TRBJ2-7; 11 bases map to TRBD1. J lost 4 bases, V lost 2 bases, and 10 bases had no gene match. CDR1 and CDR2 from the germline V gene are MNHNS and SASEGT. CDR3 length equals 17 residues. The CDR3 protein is CASSELPGTGGQYEQYF. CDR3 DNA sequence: TGTGCCAGCAGTGAACTCCCCGGGACAGGGGGTCAATACGAGCAGTACTTC.

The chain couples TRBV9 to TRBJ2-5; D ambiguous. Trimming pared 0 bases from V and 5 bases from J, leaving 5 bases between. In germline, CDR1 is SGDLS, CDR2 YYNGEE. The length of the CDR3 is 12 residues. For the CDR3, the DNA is TGTGCCAGCAGCGTAGATAGGGAGACCCAGTACTTC. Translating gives CASSVDRETQYF.

CDR3 DNA sequence: TGTGCCAGCAACGCGGGACTAGCGGTCTACGAGCAGTACTTC. This sequence encodes CASNAGLAVYEQYF. This chain links TRBV6-1 with TRBJ2-7; 11 nucleotides agree with TRBD2. The CDR3 has 14 amino acids. With V trimmed by 7 bases and J by 3 bases, 5 bases remained unmatched. CDR1 and CDR2 (germline): MNHNS, SASEGT.

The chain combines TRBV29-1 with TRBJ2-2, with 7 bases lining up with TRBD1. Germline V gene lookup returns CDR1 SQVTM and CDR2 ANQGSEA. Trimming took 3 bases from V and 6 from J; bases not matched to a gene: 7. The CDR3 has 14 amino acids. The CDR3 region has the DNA TGCAGCGTTGAGGATAGAGGGGGCTCCGGGGAGCTGTTTTTT. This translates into CSVEDRGGSGELFF.

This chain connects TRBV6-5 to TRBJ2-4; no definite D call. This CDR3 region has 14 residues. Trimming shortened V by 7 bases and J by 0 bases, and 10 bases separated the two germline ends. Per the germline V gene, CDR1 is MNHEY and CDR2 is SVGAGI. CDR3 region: CASTDPLAKNIQYF. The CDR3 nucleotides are TGTGCCAGCACGGATCCACTAGCCAAAAACATTCAGTACTTC.

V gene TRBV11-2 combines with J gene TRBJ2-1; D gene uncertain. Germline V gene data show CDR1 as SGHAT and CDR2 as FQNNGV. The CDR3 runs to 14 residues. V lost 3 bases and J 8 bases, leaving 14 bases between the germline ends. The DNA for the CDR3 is TGTGCCAGCAGCTTTCCCTGGGCCCAATATGAGCAGTTCTTC. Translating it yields CASSFPWAQYEQFF.